These T cell receptor beta chains were read from a single sample in a study of cytomegalovirus exposure and HLA in healthy donors. Assay: immunoSEQ multiplex PCR; the TCRdb copy retains only in-frame clones and omits some. The sample contains about 120,000 clones, about three quarters of which appear only once. Sequencing was performed on PBMCs. The origin of the receptors is a middle-aged woman in good health and CMV-seropositive. The CDR3 runs from the conserved cysteine through the conserved F or W. D genes are given only for firm matches. Clone sizes are given selectively: once, few, many, or a class where the clone is expanded.

D gene: TRBD1
V gene: TRBV2
J gene: TRBJ2-7
clone size: -
CDR3 DNA: TGTGCCAGCCGTCCCGGGACAGGGACCTACGAGCAGTACTTC
CDR3 protein: CASRPGTGTYEQYF

D gene: TRBD1
V gene: TRBV5-1
J gene: TRBJ1-3
clone size: once
CDR3 DNA: TGCGCCAGCAGCTTGGAAGCGACAGGGGGCATTAACACCATATATTTT
CDR3 protein: CASSLEATGGINTIYF

D gene: -
V gene: TRBV5-1
J gene: TRBJ2-7
clone size: -
CDR3 DNA: TGCGCCAGCAGCTTGGGGACGGGAACCTACGAGCAGTACTTC
CDR3 protein: CASSLGTGTYEQYF

D gene: -
V gene: TRBV11-1
J gene: TRBJ1-1
clone size: -
CDR3 DNA: TGTGCCAGCAGCTTAGGCTCAGGGGACACTGAAGCTTTCTTT
CDR3 protein: CASSLGSGDTEAFF

D gene: -
V gene: TRBV6-5
J gene: TRBJ1-1
clone size: few
CDR3 DNA: TGTGCCAGCAGTAAGGGGACTGAAGCTTTCTTT
CDR3 protein: CASSKGTEAFF

D gene: -
V gene: TRBV2
J gene: TRBJ2-4
clone size: few
CDR3 DNA: TGTGCCAGCAGAGCGACCCGAGGAGAGCGCGCCCTAGCCAAAAACATTCAGTACTTC
CDR3 protein: CASRATRGERALAKNIQYF

D gene: -
V gene: TRBV10-3
J gene: TRBJ1-2
clone size: -
CDR3 DNA: TGTGCCACTTCGTCGGGGACAACAGGTTATGGCTACACCTTC
CDR3 protein: CATSSGTTGYGYTF

D gene: TRBD1
V gene: TRBV27
J gene: TRBJ2-3
clone size: once
CDR3 DNA: TGTGCCAGCAGTTTCCCGGACAGGGCTGATACGCAGTATTTT
CDR3 protein: CASSFPDRADTQYF

D gene: TRBD1
V gene: TRBV10-3
J gene: TRBJ1-1
clone size: -
CDR3 DNA: TGTGCCATCAGCCGACAGGGGCAAATGAACACTGAAGCTTTCTTT
CDR3 protein: CAISRQGQMNTEAFF

D gene: TRBD1
V gene: TRBV2
J gene: TRBJ1-6
clone size: -
CDR3 DNA: TGTGCCAGCAGTGGTCGACAGGGCACGGCACCCCTCCACTTT
CDR3 protein: CASSGRQGTAPLHF

D gene: -
V gene: TRBV30
J gene: TRBJ2-1
clone size: -
CDR3 DNA: TGTGCCTGGAGTGTGGGCCTCAATGAGCAGTTCTTC
CDR3 protein: CAWSVGLNEQFF

D gene: TRBD2
V gene: TRBV14
J gene: TRBJ2-3
clone size: once
CDR3 DNA: TGTGCCAGCAGCCAAGGCGGGGGGTATACGCAGTATTTT
CDR3 protein: CASSQGGGYTQYF

D gene: TRBD2
V gene: TRBV7-2
J gene: TRBJ2-5
clone size: -
CDR3 DNA: TGTGCCAGCAGCTTTGGACTAGTTGAGACCCAGTACTTC
CDR3 protein: CASSFGLVETQYF

D gene: TRBD2
V gene: TRBV2
J gene: TRBJ2-7
clone size: -
CDR3 DNA: TGTGCCAGCAATAGCGGGGGCCTGTACGAGCAGTACTTC
CDR3 protein: CASNSGGLYEQYF

D gene: -
V gene: TRBV2
J gene: TRBJ1-1
clone size: -
CDR3 DNA: TGTGCCAGCTCGACAGATCTGAACACTGAAGCTTTCTTT
CDR3 protein: CASSTDLNTEAFF

D gene: TRBD1
V gene: TRBV2
J gene: TRBJ1-2
clone size: -
CDR3 DNA: TGTGCCAGCAGTACCATGGGGGGGACAGGGGGTATCTATGGCTACACCTTC
CDR3 protein: CASSTMGGTGGIYGYTF

D gene: TRBD2
V gene: TRBV29-1
J gene: TRBJ2-3
clone size: -
CDR3 DNA: TGCAGCGTTGGCGGGGGGGCGACAGATACGCAGTATTTT
CDR3 protein: CSVGGGATDTQYF

D gene: TRBD2
V gene: TRBV5-1
J gene: TRBJ2-3
clone size: -
CDR3 DNA: TGCGCCAGCAGCTTGGATGGAGCGGGGCCCTCGGATACGCAGTATTTT
CDR3 protein: CASSLDGAGPSDTQYF

D gene: -
V gene: TRBV7-3
J gene: TRBJ1-4
clone size: -
CDR3 DNA: TGTGCCAGCAGCTTACATCAGGCAGGGCCTAATGAAAAACTGTTTTTT
CDR3 protein: CASSLHQAGPNEKLFF

D gene: TRBD1
V gene: TRBV30
J gene: TRBJ1-1
clone size: -
CDR3 DNA: TGTGCCTGGAGTGGCAACACAGGGGTCACTGAAGCTTTCTTT
CDR3 protein: CAWSGNTGVTEAFF

D gene: -
V gene: TRBV5-1
J gene: TRBJ2-5
clone size: -
CDR3 DNA: TGCGCCAGCAGCTTGGACGGGAACCCGCTACTAAAAGAGACCCAGTACTTC
CDR3 protein: CASSLDGNPLLKETQYF

D gene: TRBD1
V gene: TRBV6-1
J gene: TRBJ2-1
clone size: once
CDR3 DNA: TGTGCCAGCAGTGTCGCTACAGGGGGCTCCTACAATGAGCAGTTCTTC
CDR3 protein: CASSVATGGSYNEQFF

D gene: TRBD1
V gene: TRBV23-1
J gene: TRBJ2-5
clone size: -
CDR3 DNA: TGCGCCAGCAGTCAGACGACAGGGGCAGGGGAGACCCAGTACTTC
CDR3 protein: CASSQTTGAGETQYF

D gene: TRBD1
V gene: TRBV10-3
J gene: TRBJ1-1
clone size: few
CDR3 DNA: TGTGCCACTATACAGGGGGGAGCTGAAGCTTTCTTT
CDR3 protein: CATIQGGAEAFF

D gene: -
V gene: TRBV19
J gene: TRBJ1-6
clone size: -
CDR3 DNA: TGTGCCAGTAGTATTACGCCCCACGGGAATTCACCCCTCCACTTT
CDR3 protein: CASSITPHGNSPLHF

D gene: -
V gene: TRBV27
J gene: TRBJ2-7
clone size: -
CDR3 DNA: TGTGCCAGCAGTTTAGTTCTGGGCTGGGACGAGCAGTACTTC
CDR3 protein: CASSLVLGWDEQYF

D gene: TRBD1
V gene: TRBV5-1
J gene: TRBJ2-7
clone size: -
CDR3 DNA: TGCGCCAGCAGCTCCGGGACAGGGAGCCACGAGCAGTACTTC
CDR3 protein: CASSSGTGSHEQYF

D gene: TRBD1
V gene: TRBV6-1
J gene: TRBJ1-1
clone size: -
CDR3 DNA: TGTGCCAGCACTATACAGGGGGCAGGTGAAGCTTTCTTT
CDR3 protein: CASTIQGAGEAFF

D gene: -
V gene: TRBV5-4
J gene: TRBJ1-1
clone size: few
CDR3 DNA: TGTGCCAGCAGCATCCGGGAAGAAGCTTTCTTT
CDR3 protein: CASSIREEAFF

D gene: TRBD1
V gene: TRBV18
J gene: TRBJ2-1
clone size: -
CDR3 DNA: TGTGCCAGCTCACCTAATCAGGGGGTATCCTACAATGAGCAGTTCTTC
CDR3 protein: CASSPNQGVSYNEQFF

D gene: TRBD2
V gene: TRBV6-6
J gene: TRBJ2-7
clone size: -
CDR3 DNA: TGTGCCAGCAGTTTAGCGGGGGGTTCCTGGGCTTACGAGCAGTACTTC
CDR3 protein: CASSLAGGSWAYEQYF

D gene: -
V gene: TRBV5-1
J gene: TRBJ2-5
clone size: -
CDR3 DNA: TGCGCCAGCCAGTACCAAGAGACCCAGTACTTC
CDR3 protein: CASQYQETQYF

D gene: -
V gene: TRBV6-1
J gene: TRBJ1-2
clone size: -
CDR3 DNA: TGTGCCAGCAGTCGAGACATCACCCGAGGCTACACCTTC
CDR3 protein: CASSRDITRGYTF

D gene: -
V gene: TRBV11-2
J gene: TRBJ1-6
clone size: -
CDR3 DNA: TGTGCCAGCAGCTTAGCGTCGACTCTTGCACCCCTCCACTTT
CDR3 protein: CASSLASTLAPLHF

D gene: -
V gene: TRBV6-1
J gene: TRBJ2-3
clone size: once
CDR3 DNA: TGTGCCAGCAGTGACGGGATGCATAGAACAGATACGCAGTATTTT
CDR3 protein: CASSDGMHRTDTQYF

D gene: -
V gene: TRBV6-5
J gene: TRBJ2-2
clone size: -
CDR3 DNA: TGTGCCAGCAACCCCGCGCGTCCTAACACCGGGGAGCTGTTTTTT
CDR3 protein: CASNPARPNTGELFF

D gene: -
V gene: TRBV5-1
J gene: TRBJ2-1
clone size: -
CDR3 DNA: TGCGCCAGCAGCTTGGCCCAGGACACATTTTACAATGAGCAGTTCTTC
CDR3 protein: CASSLAQDTFYNEQFF

D gene: TRBD2
V gene: TRBV7-2
J gene: TRBJ2-1
clone size: -
CDR3 DNA: TGTGCCAGCAGCCTTCAGACTAGCGGGGCATACAATGAGCAGTTCTTC
CDR3 protein: CASSLQTSGAYNEQFF

D gene: -
V gene: TRBV6-6
J gene: TRBJ1-1
clone size: few
CDR3 DNA: TGTGCCAGCAGTTACTCGAGGAACACTGAAGCTTTCTTT
CDR3 protein: CASSYSRNTEAFF

D gene: TRBD1
V gene: TRBV25-1
J gene: TRBJ1-1
clone size: -
CDR3 DNA: TGTGCCTCTCAGCCCCGGGACAGGGGGAACACTGAAGCTTTCTTT
CDR3 protein: CASQPRDRGNTEAFF

D gene: -
V gene: TRBV4-2
J gene: TRBJ2-4
clone size: -
CDR3 DNA: TGTGCCAGCAGCCAAGATCGAGGTGGCATTCAGTACTTC
CDR3 protein: CASSQDRGGIQYF

D gene: TRBD1
V gene: TRBV6-1
J gene: TRBJ1-1
clone size: -
CDR3 DNA: TGTGCCAGCAGCGCCACCCTGACAGGGGACACTGAAGCTTTCTTT
CDR3 protein: CASSATLTGDTEAFF

D gene: -
V gene: TRBV30
J gene: TRBJ1-6
clone size: few
CDR3 DNA: TGTGCCTGGAATTCGGGTGAGACCTATAATTCACCCCTCCACTTT
CDR3 protein: CAWNSGETYNSPLHF

D gene: -
V gene: TRBV10-1
J gene: TRBJ1-5
clone size: -
CDR3 DNA: TGCGCCAGCAGTGCTTTTGGGGGGCAGCCCCAGCATTTT
CDR3 protein: CASSAFGGQPQHF

D gene: -
V gene: TRBV4-1
J gene: TRBJ1-5
clone size: -
CDR3 DNA: TGCGCCAGCAGCCAAGAAGAGAGCAATCAGCCCCAGCATTTT
CDR3 protein: CASSQEESNQPQHF

D gene: -
V gene: TRBV6-5
J gene: TRBJ1-5
clone size: -
CDR3 DNA: TGTGCCAGCAGTTACTCAGGGGATCAGCCCCAGCATTTT
CDR3 protein: CASSYSGDQPQHF

D gene: -
V gene: TRBV2
J gene: TRBJ1-2
clone size: -
CDR3 DNA: TGTGCCAGCAGTTCACAGGGAGCCCCCATTTCTGGCTACACCTTC
CDR3 protein: CASSSQGAPISGYTF